This T cell receptor beta chain was identified in a study of blood T cell repertoires in COVID-19. For the study at large: Material from acute and convalescent COVID-19 was sourced from the United States, Italy and Spain.

In the authors' workflow: Using reference gene primer amplification, nucleated cell counts were estimated. Generated by immunoSEQ multiplex PCR, the TCRdb table keeps only in-frame clones and is missing some. The V and J calls and clone size come from that table; D and trimming were worked out from the DNA. The sample records around 200,000 clones, around nine tenths being singletons. Germline V gives CDR1 LNHDA, CDR2 SQIVND (reference sequence). The J segment lost 5 bases and the V segment lost 6 bases, leaving 5 bases of the junction unmatched. The CDR3 covers 13 residues. Input material: peripheral blood. The chain uses TRBV19 and TRBJ1-1; 8 bases match TRBD1. The clonotype originates from a woman aged 18-30 years who had recovered from COVID-19. CDR3 loop: CASSPQGDTEAFF. CDR3 in DNA: TGTGCCAGTAGCCCACAGGGGGATACTGAAGCTTTCTTT.